In its sample, the clone carrying this T cell receptor (beta chain) was seen a few times. Its specificity is unknown. Germline V lookup: CDR1 MNHNY, CDR2 SVGAGI (reference sequence). The CDR3 spans 14 residues. Trimming cost V 7 bases and J 3 bases; bases outside gene matches: 7. The data were taken from a study of early T cells in non-severe SARS-CoV-2 infection. Study as a whole: Chains stayed unpaired after sequencing of bulk RNA from unsorted whole blood. Whole-study findings and limits: Anti-spike CD8 responses were favored in VDJdb matching, and private and CD4 specificities were missed.

The protocol attached unique molecular identifiers to individual cDNA molecules. TCRdb called the 5' RACE reads again in MiXCR, with one record for every CDR3 protein. The sample shows around 58,000 distinct CDR3 sequences, roughly 8% of them seen only once. The sequences come from whole blood, collected at baseline. The origin of this receptor is an adult who was a healthcare worker with PCR-confirmed SARS-CoV-2 infection or an uninfected control (not recorded which). The J gene is TRBJ2-7, the V gene TRBV6-6; 9 nucleotides match TRBD1. This CDR3 reads CASKLGQGNYEQYF. CDR3 DNA sequence: TGTGCCAGCAAACTGGGACAGGGAAACTACGAGCAGTACTTC.